This TCR beta chain was obtained from a study of shared clonotypes between healthy human individuals. On the study more broadly: Every donor yielded three CD4 naive, three CD4 memory, two CD8 naive and one CD8 memory plate. Points from the study as a whole: The authors expected sequencing depth to affect clonotype sharing among donors.

Sequencing was at deep level. This table comes from immunoSEQ multiplex PCR, and its TCRdb copy is limited to in-frame clones, with some not included. The repertoire holds 2 million or so clones, with roughly 94% as singletons. The CDR3 consists of 15 residues. The V gene's germline CDR1 is MNHNS and CDR2 SASEGT. V shed 5 bases and J 0 bases; nucleotides not matched to a gene: 3. As to this clone: Its antigen is unidentified. The sample holds other DNA sequences that translate to the same CDR3.

The rearrangement uses TRBV6-1 and TRBJ2-3; TRBD2 agrees at 9 bases. The receptor comes from a man aged 18 to 29 in good health. Sequenced material: naive CD4+ T cells sorted from blood. The sample's subset: CD45RA+ positively selected. In DNA, the CDR3 is TGTGCCAGCAGTAGACTAGCGGCTAGCACAGATACGCAGTATTTT. Translated, it gives CASSRLAASTDTQYF.